These 30 T cell receptor beta chains came from one sample sequenced in a study of CD8+CD57+ T cells in acquired aplastic anemia. Genomic DNA, the template, was used for profiling of the TCR beta VDJ and CDR3. TCRdb re-derived calls from the reads in MiXCR, one entry per CDR3 protein. The sample has some 180,000 distinct CDR3 sequences, 63% seen once; the top ten hold about 44%. Patients sequenced had flow cytometry evidence of CD8+CD57+ cell expansion. Sequencing was done on a sample of sorted CD4+, CD8+, or CD8+CD57+ T cells (not recorded which) from PBMCs. These receptor sequences come from a human donor with aplastic anemia.

The chain carries TRBV5-1 and TRBJ1-3; tentatively, D is TRBD1 (5 bases). This CDR3 is built from 16 residues. CDR1 and CDR2 from the germline V gene are SGHRS and YFSETQ. V was cut by 5 bases and J by 1 base, with 16 bases left in between. The CDR3 DNA is TGCGCCAGCAGTGATGCCGGGACGGCATCTGGAAACACCATATATTTT. This encodes CASSDAGTASGNTIYF.

This clonotype was counted at least ten times. The chain employs TRBV6-1 and TRBJ1-1; a weak D match, TRBD1 (5 bases). V shed 8 bases and J shed 1 base, with 17 bases lying between them. Germline V lookup: CDR1 MNHNS, CDR2 SASEGT. The CDR3 totals 15 residues. CDR3 bases: TGTGCCAGCTCGGTGGGGGATTTTGGGAACACTGAAGCTTTCTTT. Its translation is CASSVGDFGNTEAFF.

The chain combines TRBV5-1 with TRBJ2-7; tentatively, D is TRBD2 (6 bases). V was shortened by 5 bases and J by 0 bases, with 15 bases between the two germline ends. The CDR3 is 15 residues long. Germline V gene lookup returns CDR1 SGHRS and CDR2 YFSETQ. As DNA, the CDR3 is TGCGCCAGCAGGAATACGGGAGACAACTCCTACGAGCAGTACTTC. It translates to CASRNTGDNSYEQYF.

This clonotype was seen at least ten times. CDR3 coding DNA: TGTGCCAGCAGTTACTCAGGGTTGGATCAGCCCCAGCATTTT. Its protein product is CASSYSGLDQPQHF. The chain combines TRBV6-5 with TRBJ1-5; D gene uncertain. The germline V gene has CDR1 MNHEY and CDR2 SVGAGI. With 0 bases removed from V and 5 bases from J, the gap between germline ends came to 8 bases. The length of the CDR3 is 14 residues.

This clonotype was picked up many times. The genes are TRBV9 and TRBJ2-1; 11 bases fit TRBD2. The germline CDR1 and CDR2 sequences are SGDLS and YYNGEE. Trimming at V came to 1 base and at J to 8 bases, leaving 8 bases not matched to a gene. This CDR3 is 16 amino acids long. CDR3 sequence: CASSVTGLAGGDEQFF. The CDR3, as DNA: TGTGCCAGCAGCGTAACCGGACTAGCGGGTGGGGATGAGCAGTTCTTC.

This clonotype was seen more than once but under ten times. This chain links TRBV5-6 with TRBJ2-7; TRBD1 or TRBD2 may be the D gene (5 bases each). The CDR3 is 16 residues long. CDR1 and CDR2 from the germline V gene are SGHDT and YYEEEE. Trimming shortened V by 4 bases and J by 0 bases, and 17 bases separated the two germline ends. CDR3 DNA sequence: TGTGCCAGCAGCCAACAAACCGGGACCTACTCCTACGAGCAGTACTTC. Translated, it gives CASSQQTGTYSYEQYF.

The V and J genes are TRBV20-1 and TRBJ2-5; tentative D call: TRBD1 (6 bases). CDR1 is DFQATT and CDR2 is SNEGSKA in the germline V gene (reference sequence). The V end lost 7 bases, the J end lost 5 bases, and 14 bases lay between the germline ends. The CDR3 covers 12 residues. DNA for the CDR3: TGCAGTGGAAACAGGGTCCCGGAGACCCAGTACTTC. Protein sequence: CSGNRVPETQYF.

This clonotype occurred a few times. The gene calls are TRBV5-1 and TRBJ2-7; maybe TRBD1 (6 bases). V lost 4 bases and J lost 5, with 10 bases in between. The CDR3 spans 12 residues. The V gene's germline CDR1 is SGHRS and CDR2 YFSETQ. The CDR3 DNA is TGCGCCAGCAGCCCGACAGGTGACGAGCAGTACTTC. Translation: CASSPTGDEQYF.

The chain recombines TRBV7-2 with TRBJ2-7, with D perhaps being TRBD1 or TRBD2 (5 bases each). Germline lookup yields CDR1 SGHTA and CDR2 FQGNSA. V gave up 3 bases and J gave up 2 bases, with 11 bases separating them. CDR3 length: 14 amino acids. The CDR3: CASSLGRITYEQYF. In DNA form, the CDR3 reads TGTGCCAGCAGCTTGGGACGGATTACCTACGAGCAGTACTTC.

The rearrangement joins TRBV25-1 to TRBJ2-7, with D perhaps TRBD1 or TRBD2 (5 bases each). Germline CDR1 MGHDK, CDR2 SYGVNS. With 5 bases removed from V and 2 bases from J, the gap between germline ends came to 16 bases. This CDR3 is built from 15 residues. The CDR3 DNA is TGTGCCAGCAGTCGCTCGGGGCAGGGAACCTACGAGCAGTACTTC. Protein sequence: CASSRSGQGTYEQYF.

This chain uses TRBV19 with TRBJ2-2, with D possibly matching TRBD2 (6 bases). Per germline, CDR1 LNHDA and CDR2 SQIVND (reference sequence). Trimming took off 3 bases at V and 4 bases at J, with 15 bases between the two ends. The CDR3 is 16 amino acids. The CDR3 loop reads CASSIRGGVFTGELFF. The CDR3 nucleotides read TGTGCCAGTAGTATCCGGGGAGGAGTTTTCACCGGGGAGCTGTTTTTT.

This clonotype has just one count. The chain is built from TRBV20-1 and TRBJ1-5; the match to TRBD1 covers 9 bases. Germline-derived CDR1 and CDR2 are DFQATT and SNEGSKA (reference sequence). The V gene end was trimmed by 5 bases and the J gene end by 6 bases; junction bases not matched to a gene: 8. There are 14 residues in the CDR3. The CDR3 reads CSAGRTGEVQPQHF. The CDR3 bases are TGCAGTGCTGGAAGGACAGGGGAGGTTCAGCCCCAGCATTTT.

J is TRBJ2-2 and V is TRBV24-1, with 9 nucleotides matching TRBD2. Germline-derived CDR1 and CDR2 are KGHDR and SFDVKD. V was pared by 4 bases and J by 8 bases, with 7 bases of the junction left unmatched. CDR3 length: 15 amino acids. For the CDR3, the DNA is TGTGCCACCAGTGAATTAGCGGGAGAAGCTGGGGAGCTGTTTTTT. This translates into CATSELAGEAGELFF.

This CDR3 is CGSRAGEVYNEQFF. The CDR3 DNA sequence: TGCGGCTCAAGAGCGGGAGAGGTCTACAATGAGCAGTTCTTC. The genes are TRBV20-1 and TRBJ2-1; 8 bases align to TRBD2. Germline V gene sequence: CDR1 DFQATT, CDR2 SNEGSKA (reference sequence). The CDR3 runs 14 residues.

The chain carries TRBV5-8 and TRBJ1-5; D gene ambiguous. V lost 1 base to trimming and J lost 7 bases, with 6 bases between them. CDR1 is SGHTS, CDR2 YDEGEE, per germline. The CDR3 length is 12 residues. CDR3 in amino acids: CASSLLKQPQHF. For the CDR3, the DNA is TGTGCCAGCAGCTTGTTGAAACAGCCCCAGCATTTT.

Concerning this clonotype itself: This sequence may be a read error, since a much larger clone differs from it by one base. The chain has TRBV4-2 and TRBJ2-7, with TRBD2 matching 11 bases. CDR3 length: 16 residues. Germline CDR1 LGHNA, CDR2 YNFKEQ. The CDR3 DNA reads as TGTGCCAGCAACCAAGGGATCCTAGCGGGGGGAGGCGAGCAGTGCTTC. It specifies CASNQGILAGGGEQCF.

The chain recombines TRBV2 with TRBJ1-2; D is ambiguous. The CDR3 length is 16 residues. The germline CDR1 and CDR2 sequences are SNHLY and FYNNEI. Trimming cost V 0 bases and J 2 bases, with 13 bases left between them. The CDR3 sequence is CASSEARRATNYGYTF. Written as DNA, the CDR3 is TGTGCCAGCAGTGAAGCGCGACGGGCGACCAACTATGGCTACACCTTC.

The rearrangement joins TRBV7-2 to TRBJ2-7, with TRBD2 matching 8 bases. After removal of 7 bases from V and 0 bases from J, the junction contained 5 bases not matched to a gene. The CDR3 totals 14 residues. Germline CDR1 and CDR2: SGHTA and FQGNSA. CDR3 sequence reads: CASNTGGTSYEQYF. The CDR3 DNA reads TGTGCCAGCAATACGGGGGGGACCTCCTACGAGCAGTACTTC.

The sample holds a few counts of this clonotype. This chain joins TRBV2 and TRBJ2-2; TRBD1 matches 8 bases. The junction had 3 bases not matched to a gene; V was cut back by 8 bases and J by 1 base. The germline V gene encodes CDR1 SNHLY and CDR2 FYNNEI. The CDR3 is 14 amino acids. CDR3 coding DNA: TGTGCCAGCGCGGGACAGGTGAACACCGGGGAGCTGTTTTTT. Its protein is CASAGQVNTGELFF.

Many counts were recorded for this clonotype. This chain links TRBV7-9 with TRBJ2-2, with D perhaps given as TRBD1 or TRBD2 (6 bases each). The CDR3 runs 17 residues. The germline V gene encodes CDR1 SEHNR and CDR2 FQNEAQ (reference sequence). Trimming took 5 bases from V and 7 from J, leaving 23 bases between them. In DNA form, the CDR3 reads TGTGCCAGCAGCAGCCCCGACAGGCGCCTCGGGGGCGGGGAGCTGTTTTTT. This gives the protein CASSSPDRRLGGGELFF.

The chain joins TRBV7-9 to TRBJ2-1, with TRBD2 identical over 9 bases. This CDR3 region has 14 residues. The germline gives CDR1 SEHNR, CDR2 FQNEAQ (reference sequence). The junction had 7 bases not matched to a gene; V was cut back by 5 bases and J by 8 bases. This chain's CDR3 is CASSGGGAADEQFF. The CDR3 region has the DNA TGTGCCAGCAGCGGCGGGGGGGCGGCCGATGAGCAGTTCTTC.

As to this clonotype: Likely a read error: the CDR3 ends without its conserved phenylalanine or tryptophan. The chain carries TRBV9 and TRBJ1-6; D perhaps matches TRBD1 (5 bases). This CDR3 has 16 amino acids. Germline V lookup: CDR1 SGDLS, CDR2 YYNGEE. Trimming took off 1 base at V and 7 bases at J, with 15 bases between the two ends. CDR3 sequence (DNA): TGTGCCAGCAGCGTATATGGGACCCCGGACAATTCACCCCTCCACTCT. Translating it yields CASSVYGTPDNSPLHS.

This clonotype was observed at least ten times. The chain combines TRBV2 with TRBJ1-2, with TRBD1 matching over 7 bases. The trim removed 7 bases at V and 3 bases at J, leaving 5 bases unmatched. CDR1 is SNHLY, CDR2 FYNNEI, per germline. There are 13 residues in the CDR3. The CDR3 DNA follows: TGTGCCAGCATTCAGCAGGGGGACTATGGCTACACCTTC. It is translated as CASIQQGDYGYTF.

The chain recombines TRBV24-1 with TRBJ2-1, with no clear D. Germline V gene sequence: CDR1 KGHDR, CDR2 SFDVKD. Trimming pared 1 base from V and 1 base from J, leaving 10 bases between. The CDR3 consists of 16 residues. Here the CDR3 reads CATSDLSAGSYNEQFF. CDR3 DNA sequence: TGTGCCACCAGTGATTTATCGGCCGGTTCCTACAATGAGCAGTTCTTC.

The V gene is TRBV7-9, the J gene TRBJ2-1; D assignment may be TRBD1 or TRBD2 (7 bases each). The CDR3 is 15 amino acids. The germline V gene encodes CDR1 SEHNR and CDR2 FQNEAQ (reference sequence). V dropped 5 bases and J dropped 12 bases, with 23 bases sitting between them. The CDR3 nucleotides read TGTGCCAGCAGCCCAGGGGGGGCGATTACAGATACGCAGTTCTTC. Translated, it gives CASSPGGAITDTQFF.

V and J are TRBV29-1 and TRBJ1-5; D ambiguous. This CDR3 contains 13 residues. The V end was cut by 5 bases, the J end by 1 base, with 9 bases between. Germline V CDR1 and CDR2: SQVTM, ANQGSEA. CDR3 nucleotide sequence: TGCAGCGTTCCACGACAAAGCAATCAGCCCCAGCATTTT. Its translation: CSVPRQSNQPQHF.

The sample holds many counts of this clonotype. This rearrangement joins TRBV25-1 to TRBJ2-1, with 7 bases matching TRBD1. V lost 4 bases to trimming and J lost 6 bases; unmatched junction nucleotides: 3. Germline lookup yields CDR1 MGHDK and CDR2 SYGVNS. This CDR3 is 13 amino acids long. Written as DNA, the CDR3 is TGTGCCAGCAGTGGGGACAGCCTCAATGAGCAGTTCTTC. Amino acids: CASSGDSLNEQFF.

This clonotype was found many times. The junction shows a germline mismatch at one end, possibly a read error. J is TRBJ2-7 and V is TRBV4-2; 7 nucleotides agree with TRBD1. CDR1 and CDR2 (germline): LGHNA, YNFKEQ. This CDR3 comprises 15 residues. The CDR3 nucleotides are TGTGCCAGCAGCCAATACCGGGACAGCTCCTCCGAGCAGTACTTC. This encodes CASSQYRDSSSEQYF.

This clonotype was seen ten or more times. The gene calls are TRBV6-1 and TRBJ2-5; D not resolved. The V end lost 1 base, the J end lost 1 base, and 10 bases lay between the germline ends. Germline V gene data show CDR1 as MNHNS and CDR2 as SASEGT. The CDR3 extends over 15 amino acids. CDR3 DNA sequence: TGTGCCAGCAGTGAAGGGTGGTCGACCCAAGAGACCCAGTACTTC. The encoded protein is CASSEGWSTQETQYF.

The chain is built from TRBV7-3 and TRBJ2-1; D is uncertain. This CDR3 contains 11 residues. V lost 4 bases, J lost 8 bases, and 6 bases lay in between. CDR1 is SGHTA, CDR2 FQGTGA, per germline. The CDR3 is CASSSGYEQFF. As DNA, the CDR3 is TGTGCCAGCAGCTCCGGGTATGAGCAGTTCTTC. Looking up the rest from reference TRBV7-3 and TRBJ2-1 gives the full variable domain: GAGVSQTPSNKVTEKGKYVELRCDPISGHTALYWYRQSLGQGPEFLIYFQGTGAADDSGLPNDRFFAVRPEGSVSTLKIQRTERGDSAVYLCASSSGYEQFFGPGTRLTVL.